This T cell receptor (beta chain) is from a study of blood T cells in healthy people across ages. Every sample had a minimum of 6 million PBMCs isolated. In germline, CDR1 is LNHNV, CDR2 YYDKDF (reference sequence). This CDR3 is 13 amino acids long. V was cut by 0 bases and J by 9 bases, with 9 bases left in between. With a J-beta primer mix and a sample-barcoded 5' primer, a second PCR ran about 6 to 11 cycles. Tags on each cDNA molecule came from a template-switch adaptor with 12 random nucleotides. A single record per CDR3 protein comes from TCRdb applying MiXCR to the 5' RACE reads. This table has roughly 2 million distinct CDR3 sequences, less than 50% appearing once. On this clonotype: Its cognate antigen is unknown.

Study-level points and caveats: Strongly correlated with naive T cell percentage was TCR beta diversity.

The sample comprised blood. The genes are TRBV15 and TRBJ1-5, with D unclear. This receptor was taken from a woman aged 40 to 50 in good health. CDR3 sequence (DNA): TGTGCCACCAGCAGAGATGGGGAGGGGCCCCAGCATTTT. Its translation is CATSRDGEGPQHF.